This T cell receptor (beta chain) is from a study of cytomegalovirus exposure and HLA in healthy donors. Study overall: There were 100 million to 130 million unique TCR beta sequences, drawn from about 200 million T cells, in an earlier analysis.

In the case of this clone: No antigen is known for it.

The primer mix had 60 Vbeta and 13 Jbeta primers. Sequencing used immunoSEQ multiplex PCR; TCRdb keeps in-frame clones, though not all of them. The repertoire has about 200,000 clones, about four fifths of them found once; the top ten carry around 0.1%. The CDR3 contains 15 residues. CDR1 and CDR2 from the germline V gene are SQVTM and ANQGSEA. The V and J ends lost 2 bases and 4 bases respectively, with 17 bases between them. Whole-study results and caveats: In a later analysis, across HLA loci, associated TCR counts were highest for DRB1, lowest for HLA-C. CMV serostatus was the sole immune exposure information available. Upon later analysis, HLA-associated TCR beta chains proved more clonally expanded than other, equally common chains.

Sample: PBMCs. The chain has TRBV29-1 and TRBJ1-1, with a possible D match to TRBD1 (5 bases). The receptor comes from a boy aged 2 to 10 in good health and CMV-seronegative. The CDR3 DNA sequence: TGCAGCGTTGAAAGGCGGGGCGGCTCTGGCACTGAAGCTTTCTTT. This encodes CSVERRGGSGTEAFF. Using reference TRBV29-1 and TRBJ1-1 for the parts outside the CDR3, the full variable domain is SAVISQKPSRDICQRGTSLTIQCQVDSQVTMMFWYRQQPGQSLTLIATANQGSEATYESGFVIDKFPISRPNLTFSTLTVSNMSPEDSSIYLCSVERRGGSGTEAFFGQGTRLTVV.